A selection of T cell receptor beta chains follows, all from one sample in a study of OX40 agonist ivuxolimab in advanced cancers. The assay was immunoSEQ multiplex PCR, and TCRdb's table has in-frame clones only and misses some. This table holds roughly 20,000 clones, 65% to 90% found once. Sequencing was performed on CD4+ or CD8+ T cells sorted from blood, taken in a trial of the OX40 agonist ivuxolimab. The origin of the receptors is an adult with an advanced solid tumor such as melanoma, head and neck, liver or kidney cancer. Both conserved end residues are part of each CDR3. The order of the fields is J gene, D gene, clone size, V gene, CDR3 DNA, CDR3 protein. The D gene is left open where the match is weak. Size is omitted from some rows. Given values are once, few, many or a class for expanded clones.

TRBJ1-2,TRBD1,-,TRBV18,TGTGCCAGCTCACCATCTACAGGGGGCGACTATGGCTACACCTTC,CASSPSTGGDYGYTF
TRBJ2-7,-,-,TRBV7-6,TGTGCCAGCAGTCGAACGGCCTCCTACGAGCAGTACTTC,CASSRTASYEQYF
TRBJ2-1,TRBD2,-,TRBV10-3,TGTGCCACCTTGAGTACGAGGACTAGCGGGGACAATGAGCAGTTCTTC,CATLSTRTSGDNEQFF
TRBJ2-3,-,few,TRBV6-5,TGTGCCAGCAGTTACTCGGGGAAAGATACGCAGTATTTT,CASSYSGKDTQYF
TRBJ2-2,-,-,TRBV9,TGTGCCAGCAGCGTAGCGGGACACTTAACCGGGGAGCTGTTTTTT,CASSVAGHLTGELFF
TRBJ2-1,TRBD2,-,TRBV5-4,TGTGCCAGCAGCGCGGACCTGGGACTAGCGGGAGTCTACAATGAGCAGTTCTTC,CASSADLGLAGVYNEQFF
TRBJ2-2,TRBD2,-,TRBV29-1,TGCAGCGTTGTAAAACTAGCGGGAGCCGGGGAGCTGTTTTTT,CSVVKLAGAGELFF
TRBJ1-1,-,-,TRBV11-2,TGTGCCAGCAGCCGCACGGTGGGGAGAACTGAAGCTTTCTTT,CASSRTVGRTEAFF
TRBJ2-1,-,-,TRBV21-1,TGTGCCAGCAGCAAAGGGGGTAGCGGGGGACTGCTTTACAATGAGCAGTTCTTC,CASSKGGSGGLLYNEQFF
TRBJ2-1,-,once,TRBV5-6,TGTGCCAGCAGCTGGACCGGGCTCCCCTGGGGGAATGAGCAGTTCTTC,CASSWTGLPWGNEQFF
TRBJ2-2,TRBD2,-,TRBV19,TGTGCCAGTATCTTAACTAGCGGGGCCCTAAAGACCGGGGAGCTGTTTTTT,CASILTSGALKTGELFF
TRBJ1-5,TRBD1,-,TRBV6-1,TGTGCCAGCAGTGTAGGACAGGCGGGCTATCAGCCCCAGCATTTT,CASSVGQAGYQPQHF
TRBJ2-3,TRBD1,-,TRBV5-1,TGCGCCAGCAGTTTGCCAGTAGGGGGCTATGCAGATACGCAGTATTTT,CASSLPVGGYADTQYF
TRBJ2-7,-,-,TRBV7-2,TGTGCCAGCAGCTTATACGCTAGCCCTTCCTACGAGCAGTACTTC,CASSLYASPSYEQYF
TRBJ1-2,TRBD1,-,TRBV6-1,TGTGCCAGCATTTTTACGGGACAGACTTATGGCTACACCTTC,CASIFTGQTYGYTF
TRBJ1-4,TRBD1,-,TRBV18,TGTGCCAGCTCACAACAGGGGGCTGGTGAAAAACTGTTTTTT,CASSQQGAGEKLFF
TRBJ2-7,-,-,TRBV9,TGTGCCAGCAGCACTTTGGACCAGAGGATCCCCTACGAGCAGTACTTC,CASSTLDQRIPYEQYF
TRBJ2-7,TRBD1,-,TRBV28,TGTGCCAGCAGCTACTACCCAGGGGGTGACGAGCAGTACTTC,CASSYYPGGDEQYF
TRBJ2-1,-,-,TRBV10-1,TGCGCCAGCAGTGCCTCAGGGATCCGGCAGTTCTTC,CASSASGIRQFF
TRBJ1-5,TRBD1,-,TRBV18,TGTGCCAGCTCACCACCGAACAGGGGGAGGCTTAATCAGCCCCAGCATTTT,CASSPPNRGRLNQPQHF
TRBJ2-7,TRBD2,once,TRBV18,TGTGCCAGCTCACCACTGACGGGGGGGCACTACGAGCAGTACTTC,CASSPLTGGHYEQYF
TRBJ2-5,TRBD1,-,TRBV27,TGTGCCAGCAGACGAAGAGGGGACAGGGCGGAGACCCAGTACTTC,CASRRRGDRAETQYF
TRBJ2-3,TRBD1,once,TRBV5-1,TGCGCCAGCAGCTGGCAGGGGGCGGGTACGCAGTATTTT,CASSWQGAGTQYF
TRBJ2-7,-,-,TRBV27,TGTGCCAGCAGTTTAAATTGGGCTTACGAGCAGTACTTC,CASSLNWAYEQYF
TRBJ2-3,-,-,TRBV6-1,TGTGCCAGCAGCAGGACTTATACGCAGTATTTT,CASSRTYTQYF
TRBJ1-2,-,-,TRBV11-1,TGTGCCAGCAGCCCCGACACTAACTATGGCTACACCTTC,CASSPDTNYGYTF
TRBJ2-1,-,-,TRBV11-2,TGTGCCAGCAGTCACCGCAGCAACTCCTACAATGAGCAGTTCTTC,CASSHRSNSYNEQFF
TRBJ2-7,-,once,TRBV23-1,TGCGCCAGCAGTCAAAACCCCCCGACATCTCCTAGCTCCTACGAGCAGTACTTC,CASSQNPPTSPSSYEQYF
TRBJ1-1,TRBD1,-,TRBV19,TGTGCCAGTAGTCCCGGACAGGGCACTGAAGCTTTCTTT,CASSPGQGTEAFF
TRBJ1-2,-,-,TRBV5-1,TGCGCCAGCAGCTTGACAGGCCTCCGCGACTATGGCTACACCTTC,CASSLTGLRDYGYTF
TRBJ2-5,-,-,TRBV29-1,TGCAGCGTTGTTCGGCTGGGCGGCGAGACCCAGTACTTC,CSVVRLGGETQYF
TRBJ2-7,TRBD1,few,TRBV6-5,TGTGCCAGCAGTTACACCGGACAGGGGATCCACGAGCAGTACTTC,CASSYTGQGIHEQYF
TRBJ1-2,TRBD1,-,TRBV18,TGTGCCAGCTCACCGACGACAGGGAACTATGGCTACACCTTC,CASSPTTGNYGYTF
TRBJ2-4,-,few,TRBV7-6,TGTGCCAGCAGCCGATGGGGCGGCAAAAACATTCAGTACTTC,CASSRWGGKNIQYF
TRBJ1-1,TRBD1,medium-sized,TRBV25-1,TGTGCCAGCAGGGTGCAGGGGGCGGAAGCTTTCTTT,CASRVQGAEAFF
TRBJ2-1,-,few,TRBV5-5,TGTGCCAGCAGCCCTATTAGAGGGCACAATGAGCAGTTCTTC,CASSPIRGHNEQFF
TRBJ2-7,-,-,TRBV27,TGTGCCAGCAGTCAACAGGGAAGGGTACTCAACGAGCAGTACTTC,CASSQQGRVLNEQYF
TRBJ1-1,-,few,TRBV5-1,TGCGCCAGCAGGGGTGGTGGTTTGAGGGGCACTGAAGCTTTCTTT,CASRGGGLRGTEAFF
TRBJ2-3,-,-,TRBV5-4,TGTGCCAGCAGCTTGGCTAACACAGATACGCAGTATTTT,CASSLANTDTQYF
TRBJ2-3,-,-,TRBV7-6,TGTGCCAGCAGTTCTAGGGCAGATACGCAGTATTTT,CASSSRADTQYF
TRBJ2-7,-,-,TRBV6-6,TGTGCCAGCAGTTGGGACCTACACTACGAGCAGTACTTC,CASSWDLHYEQYF
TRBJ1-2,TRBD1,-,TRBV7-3,TGTGCCAGCAGCTTCGGACAGGGGGATGGCTACACCTTC,CASSFGQGDGYTF
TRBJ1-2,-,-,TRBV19,TGTGCCAGTAGTCTCCATCCGGCGCGCACAGGAGACTATGGCTACACCTTC,CASSLHPARTGDYGYTF
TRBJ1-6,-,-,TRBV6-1,TGTGCCAGCAGTGATAGGAACAGGGTGAAGAATTCACCCCTCCACTTT,CASSDRNRVKNSPLHF
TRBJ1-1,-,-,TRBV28,TGTGCCAGCAGTTTCGTTGACTGGAACACTGAAGTTTTCTTT,CASSFVDWNTEVFF
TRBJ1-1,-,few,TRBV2,TGTGCCAGCAGTCAACAGGGCTCGAGGGGCACTGAAGCTTTCTTT,CASSQQGSRGTEAFF
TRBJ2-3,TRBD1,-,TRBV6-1,TGTGCCAGCAGTGAGGTCGGACAGGGGACAGATACGCAGTATTTT,CASSEVGQGTDTQYF
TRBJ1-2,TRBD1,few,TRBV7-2,TGTGCCAGCAGCTTAGGCGGACAGGGGGCGCTTGGCTACACCTTC,CASSLGGQGALGYTF
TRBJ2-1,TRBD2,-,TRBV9,TGTGCCAGCAGCGTAGGACTAGCGGGAGTAGGCAATGAGCAGTTCTTC,CASSVGLAGVGNEQFF
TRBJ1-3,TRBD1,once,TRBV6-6,TGTGCCAGCAATGACAGGGGGTCGAGTTCTGGAAACACCATATATTTT,CASNDRGSSSGNTIYF
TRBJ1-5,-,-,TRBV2,TGTGCCAGCAGGGATCTGCATACTTTAGGGGGGGATAGCAATCAGCCCCAGCATTTT,CASRDLHTLGGDSNQPQHF
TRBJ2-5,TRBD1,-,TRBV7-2,TGTGCCAGCAGCTTAGTTGGGACAGGGTCCATCCAAGAGACCCAGTACTTC,CASSLVGTGSIQETQYF
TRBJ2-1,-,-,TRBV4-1,TGCGCCAGCAGCCAAGAAAGCGGGCGCTCCTACAATGAGCAGTTCTTC,CASSQESGRSYNEQFF
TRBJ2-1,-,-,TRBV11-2,TGTGCCAGCAGCTTCCCTACGAGTGTGTACAATGAGCAGTTCTTC,CASSFPTSVYNEQFF